These T cell receptor beta chains were read from a single sample in a study of T cells after posttransplantation cyclophosphamide. The assay was immunoSEQ multiplex PCR, and TCRdb's table has in-frame clones only and misses some. The sample is made up of approximately 30,000 clones, none counted only once. Sequencing used PBMCs. The receptors come from a woman aged 45-65 years in good health and a related stem cell transplant donor. CDR3s leave out the opening cysteine and the closing phenylalanine or tryptophan. Each record gives: J gene, V gene, clone size, CDR3 protein. Not all rows give a size; the values are once, few, many and, for expanded clones, a class.

>TRBJ2-1|TRBV7-2|many
ASSFSVHNEQF
>TRBJ1-1|TRBV6-5|few
ASSRRGLRTEAF
>TRBJ2-7|TRBV18|many
ASSPPQVTDPTYEQY
>TRBJ2-2|TRBV12-3/TRBV12-4|many
ASSLTLPGELF
>TRBJ2-1|TRBV2|many
ASNEGPYNEQF
>TRBJ1-4|TRBV5-1|few
ASSLGQGATNEKLF
>TRBJ1-1|TRBV7-6|many
ASSAGRGVDTEAF
>TRBJ2-7|TRBV5-4|many
ASSLGQRGDYEQY
>TRBJ2-1|TRBV10-1|many
ASSGHSLGRGRDQQF
>TRBJ1-1|TRBV2|many
ASSEEGTGEAF
>TRBJ1-4|TRBV28|many
ASSSSVEKLF
>TRBJ2-1|TRBV19|many
ASSFGTAGLEQF
>TRBJ1-2|TRBV30|few
ASSDRFGYT
>TRBJ2-3|TRBV19|many
ASSTLAGGADTQY
>TRBJ2-7|TRBV7-2|many
ASSNSVAYEQY
>TRBJ1-4|TRBV6-5|many
ASSYYGHSENEKLF
>TRBJ2-7|TRBV6-5|many
ASSPGQGTYEQY
>TRBJ1-1|TRBV6-6|many
ASHLDWRNTEAF
>TRBJ2-7|TRBV4-1|many
ASSQAWAGATYEQY
>TRBJ2-3|TRBV18|many
ASSRSTGSTDTQY
>TRBJ2-1|TRBV7-2|many
ASSLGGPHNEQF
>TRBJ1-2|TRBV18|.
ASSPITDSYYGYT
>TRBJ2-5|TRBV5-1|.
ASSLPGQGETQY
>TRBJ1-4|TRBV29-1|many
SVRTGSDEKLF
>TRBJ2-1|TRBV18|many
ASSPTSGSYNEQF
>TRBJ2-2|TRBV4-2|many
ASSQDRRQGDTGELF